What follows is one T cell receptor (beta chain) and its context. This record belongs to a study of cytomegalovirus exposure and HLA in healthy donors. The CDR3 has 15 residues. V was clipped by 1 base and J by 6 bases, with 16 bases between them. CDR1 is KGHSH and CDR2 is LQKENI in the germline V gene. Primers for the PCR totalled 60 Vbeta and 13 Jbeta. Data came from immunoSEQ multiplex PCR; TCRdb stores just in-frame clones and leaves some out. The sample lists under 200,000 clones; roughly 80% were seen once. The TCR originated in a man between 60 and 70 years old in good health and CMV-seronegative. The rearrangement joins TRBV18 to TRBJ2-7; TRBD2 might be the D (6 bases). Sequencing used PBMCs. CDR3 sequence: CASSPLQGGSAEQYF. CDR3 sequence (DNA): TGTGCCAGCTCACCACTGCAGGGAGGATCGGCCGAGCAGTACTTC.